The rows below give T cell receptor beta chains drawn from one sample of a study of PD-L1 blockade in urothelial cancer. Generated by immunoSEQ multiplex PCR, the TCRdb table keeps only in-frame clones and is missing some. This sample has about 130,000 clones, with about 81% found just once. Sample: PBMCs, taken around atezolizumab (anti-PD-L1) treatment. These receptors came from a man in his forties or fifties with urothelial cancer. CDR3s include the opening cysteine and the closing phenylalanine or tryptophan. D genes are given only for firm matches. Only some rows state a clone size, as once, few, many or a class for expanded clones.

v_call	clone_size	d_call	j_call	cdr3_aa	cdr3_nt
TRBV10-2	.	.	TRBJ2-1	CASSRVREQFF	TGCGCCAGCAGTCGAGTGCGTGAGCAGTTCTTC
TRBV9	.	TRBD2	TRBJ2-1	CASSVGTSTNNEQFF	TGTGCCAGCAGCGTCGGGACTAGCACAAACAATGAGCAGTTCTTC
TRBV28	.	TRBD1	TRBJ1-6	CASSLPQGDRSPLHF	TGTGCCAGCAGTTTACCCCAGGGGGATCGATCACCCCTCCACTTT
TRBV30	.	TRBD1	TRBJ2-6	CAWRGGTGTSGANVLTF	TGTGCCTGGAGGGGAGGGACAGGGACATCTGGGGCCAACGTCCTGACTTTC
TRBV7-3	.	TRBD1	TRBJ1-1	CASSLQGGTTEAFF	TGTGCCAGCAGCCTACAGGGGGGAACGACTGAAGCTTTCTTT
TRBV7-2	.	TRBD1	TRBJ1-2	CASSSERQGVYYGYTF	TGTGCCAGCAGCTCCGAAAGACAGGGGGTATACTATGGCTACACCTTC
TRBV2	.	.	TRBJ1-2	CASRKESYGYTF	TGTGCCAGCAGAAAAGAGTCCTATGGCTACACCTTC
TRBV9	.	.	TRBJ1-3	CASSVAGGQNSGNTIYF	TGTGCCAGCAGCGTAGCTGGGGGACAAAACTCTGGAAACACCATATATTTT
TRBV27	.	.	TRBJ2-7	CASSPSRLREQYF	TGTGCCAGCAGTCCCTCCCGCCTGAGGGAGCAGTACTTC
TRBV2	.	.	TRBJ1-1	CASSVWPGRGTEAFF	TGTGCCAGCAGTGTTTGGCCAGGGAGGGGCACTGAAGCTTTCTTT
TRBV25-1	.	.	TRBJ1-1	CASSAGLRNTEAFF	TGTGCCAGCAGTGCGGGACTGAGGAACACTGAAGCTTTCTTT
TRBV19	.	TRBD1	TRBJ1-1	CASRDRGGNTEAFF	TGTGCCAGTAGGGACAGGGGGGGGAACACTGAAGCTTTCTTT
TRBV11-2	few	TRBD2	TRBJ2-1	CASSFWGRGREDEQFF	TGTGCCAGCAGCTTTTGGGGACGAGGGAGGGAGGATGAGCAGTTCTTC
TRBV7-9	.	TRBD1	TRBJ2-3	CASSLAGGRDTQYF	TGTGCCAGCAGCTTAGCAGGGGGCCGAGATACGCAGTATTTT
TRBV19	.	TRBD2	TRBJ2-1	CASSQPIAGPADEQFF	TGTGCCAGTAGTCAACCCATAGCGGGACCAGCAGATGAGCAGTTCTTC
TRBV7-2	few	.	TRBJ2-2	CASTPRPNQAGELFF	TGTGCCAGCACCCCCAGGCCGAACCAGGCCGGGGAGCTGTTTTTT
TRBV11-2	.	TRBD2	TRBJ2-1	CASSLGSAGAFYNEQFF	TGTGCCAGCAGCTTAGGGTCTGCGGGAGCGTTCTACAATGAGCAGTTCTTC
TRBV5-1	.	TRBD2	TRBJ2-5	CASSLLAGGGETQYF	TGCGCCAGCAGCCTCTTAGCGGGTGGTGGAGAGACCCAGTACTTC
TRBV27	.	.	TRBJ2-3	CASTDRERTDTQYF	TGTGCCAGCACAGACAGAGAACGCACAGATACGCAGTATTTT
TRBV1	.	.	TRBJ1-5	CTSSQGGATVNNQPQHF	TGCACCAGCAGCCAAGGGGGAGCCACTGTGAACAATCAGCCCCAGCATTTT
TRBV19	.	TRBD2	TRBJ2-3	CASSILSGRIRTDTQYF	TGTGCCAGTAGTATACTTAGCGGGAGGATCAGGACAGATACGCAGTATTTT
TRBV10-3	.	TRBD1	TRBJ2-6	CAIRQGAGSGANVLTF	TGTGCCATCAGACAGGGGGCTGGCTCTGGGGCCAACGTCCTGACTTTC
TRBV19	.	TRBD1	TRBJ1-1	CASGQGARGAEAFF	TGTGCCAGTGGACAGGGGGCGAGAGGAGCTGAAGCTTTCTTT
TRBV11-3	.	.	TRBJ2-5	CASSFGTRQGPETQYF	TGTGCCAGCAGCTTCGGGACAAGGCAGGGTCCAGAGACCCAGTACTTC
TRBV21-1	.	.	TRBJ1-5	CASSNRKALNRTDQPQHF	TGTGCCAGCAGCAACCGGAAAGCGCTAAACAGGACGGACCAGCCCCAGCATTTT
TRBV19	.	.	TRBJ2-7	CASSEKPRGEQYF	TGTGCCAGTAGCGAGAAGCCGAGGGGGGAGCAGTACTTC
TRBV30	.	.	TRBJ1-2	CAWSVRLMTNYGYTF	TGTGCCTGGAGTGTACGGTTAATGACTAACTATGGCTACACCTTC
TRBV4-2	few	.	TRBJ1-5	CASSQVLSRGGQPQHF	TGTGCCAGCAGCCAAGTGCTATCCCGAGGCGGGCAGCCCCAGCATTTT
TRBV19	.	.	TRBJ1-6	CAKLEGSYNSPLHF	TGTGCCAAGCTAGAGGGCTCCTATAATTCACCCCTCCACTTT
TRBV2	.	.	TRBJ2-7	CASRATQGGLIYEQYF	TGTGCCAGCAGGGCTACGCAGGGGGGCTTAATCTACGAGCAGTACTTC
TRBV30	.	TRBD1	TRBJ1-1	CAWSRQGAAEAFF	TGTGCCTGGAGCAGACAGGGGGCCGCTGAAGCTTTCTTT
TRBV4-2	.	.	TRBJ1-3	CASSPSYRGEAIYF	TGTGCCAGCAGCCCCTCCTATAGAGGAGAGGCCATATATTTT
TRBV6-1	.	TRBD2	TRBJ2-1	CASRWEREAPVEQFF	TGTGCCAGCAGGTGGGAGCGGGAGGCCCCTGTTGAGCAGTTCTTC
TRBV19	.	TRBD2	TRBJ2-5	CASSVTSGSVKETQYF	TGTGCCAGTAGTGTGACTAGCGGGAGTGTAAAGGAGACCCAGTACTTC
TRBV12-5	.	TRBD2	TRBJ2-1	CASGLVTGGNEQFF	TGTGCTAGTGGTTTGGTAACCGGGGGGAATGAGCAGTTCTTC
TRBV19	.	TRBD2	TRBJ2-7	CASTPAGGPGYEQYF	TGTGCCAGTACCCCAGCGGGAGGGCCCGGCTACGAGCAGTACTTC
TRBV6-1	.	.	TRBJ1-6	CAGRTETGNSPLHF	TGTGCCGGCCGGACCGAGACAGGCAATTCACCCCTCCACTTT
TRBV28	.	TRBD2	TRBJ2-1	CASSSSGTSGYNEQFF	TGTGCCAGCAGTTCATCCGGGACTAGCGGGTACAATGAGCAGTTCTTC
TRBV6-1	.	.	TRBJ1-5	CASMRQGNGNQPQHF	TGTGCCAGCATGAGGCAGGGGAACGGCAATCAGCCCCAGCATTTT
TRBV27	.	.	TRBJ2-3	CASSLNGGRDTQYF	TGTGCCAGCAGTTTAAACGGGGGAAGAGATACGCAGTATTTT
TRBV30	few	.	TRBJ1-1	CAWGDTGNAEAFF	TGTGCCTGGGGTGATACAGGGAACGCTGAAGCTTTCTTT